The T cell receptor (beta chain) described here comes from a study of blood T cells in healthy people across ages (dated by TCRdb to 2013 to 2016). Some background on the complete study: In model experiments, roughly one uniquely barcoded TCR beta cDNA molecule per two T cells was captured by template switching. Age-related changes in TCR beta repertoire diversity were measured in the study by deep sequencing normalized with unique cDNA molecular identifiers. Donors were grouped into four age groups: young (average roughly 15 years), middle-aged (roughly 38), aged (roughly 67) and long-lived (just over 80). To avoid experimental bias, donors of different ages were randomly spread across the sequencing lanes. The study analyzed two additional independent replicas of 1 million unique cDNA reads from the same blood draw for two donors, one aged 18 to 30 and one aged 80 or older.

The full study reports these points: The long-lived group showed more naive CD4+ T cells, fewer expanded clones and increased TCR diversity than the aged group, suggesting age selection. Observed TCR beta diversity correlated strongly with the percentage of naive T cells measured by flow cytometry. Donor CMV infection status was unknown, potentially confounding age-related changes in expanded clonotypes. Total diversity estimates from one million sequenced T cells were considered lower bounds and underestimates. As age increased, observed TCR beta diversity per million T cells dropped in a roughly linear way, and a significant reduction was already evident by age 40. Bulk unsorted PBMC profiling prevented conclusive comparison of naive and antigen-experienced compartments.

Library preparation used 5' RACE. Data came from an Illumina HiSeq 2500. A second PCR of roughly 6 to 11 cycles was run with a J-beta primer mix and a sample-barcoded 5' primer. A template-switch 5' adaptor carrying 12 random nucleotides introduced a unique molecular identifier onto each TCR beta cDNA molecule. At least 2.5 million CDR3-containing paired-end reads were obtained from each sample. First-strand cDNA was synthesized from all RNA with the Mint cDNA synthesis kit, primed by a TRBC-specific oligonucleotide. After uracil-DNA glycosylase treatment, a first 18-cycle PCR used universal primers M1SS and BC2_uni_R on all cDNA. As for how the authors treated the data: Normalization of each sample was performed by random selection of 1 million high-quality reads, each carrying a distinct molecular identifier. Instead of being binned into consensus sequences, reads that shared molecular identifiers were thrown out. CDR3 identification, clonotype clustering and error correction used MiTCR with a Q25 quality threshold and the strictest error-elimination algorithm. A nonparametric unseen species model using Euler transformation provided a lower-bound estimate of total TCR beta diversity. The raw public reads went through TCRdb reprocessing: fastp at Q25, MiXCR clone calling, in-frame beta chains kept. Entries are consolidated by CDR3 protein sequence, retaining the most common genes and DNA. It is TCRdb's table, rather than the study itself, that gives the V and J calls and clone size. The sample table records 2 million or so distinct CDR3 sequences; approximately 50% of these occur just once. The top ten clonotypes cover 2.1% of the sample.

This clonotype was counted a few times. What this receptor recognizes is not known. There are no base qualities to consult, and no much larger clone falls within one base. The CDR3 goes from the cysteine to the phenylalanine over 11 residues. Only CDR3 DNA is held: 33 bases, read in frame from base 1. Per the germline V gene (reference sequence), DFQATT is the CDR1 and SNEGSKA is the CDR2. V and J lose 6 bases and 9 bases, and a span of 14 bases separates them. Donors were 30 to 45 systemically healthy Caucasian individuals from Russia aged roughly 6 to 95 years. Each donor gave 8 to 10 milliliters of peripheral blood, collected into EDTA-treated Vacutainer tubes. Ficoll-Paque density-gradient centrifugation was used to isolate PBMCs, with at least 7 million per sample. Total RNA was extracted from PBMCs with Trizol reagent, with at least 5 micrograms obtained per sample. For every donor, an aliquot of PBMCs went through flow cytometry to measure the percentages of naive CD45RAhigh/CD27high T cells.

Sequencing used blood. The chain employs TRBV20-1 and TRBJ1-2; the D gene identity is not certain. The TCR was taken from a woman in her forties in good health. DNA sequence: TGCAGTGCGCCCGGGCGTCTCAGCTACACCTTC. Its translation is CSAPGRLSYTF.